This record looks at one T cell receptor (beta chain) sequence and its context. Its target is unknown. 13 Jbeta primers and 60 Vbeta primers were used for the PCR. The data were produced by immunoSEQ multiplex PCR, yet TCRdb's version contains in-frame clones alone and is incomplete. The repertoire consists of about 120,000 clones, with roughly two thirds occurring once and the leading ten covering 1.5% to 2%. Germline values: CDR1 MGHDK, CDR2 SYGVNS. The CDR3 loop spans 13 amino acids. The germline V and J ends were trimmed by 3 bases and 4 bases, with 9 bases remaining between them. This record comes from a study of cytomegalovirus exposure and HLA in healthy donors. General study results and limits: Across all donors, roughly uniform sequencing depth was an assumption of the presence/absence analyses.

The gene calls are TRBV25-1 and TRBJ1-2; D is undetermined. The sequenced sample consisted of PBMCs. The source of this sequence is a man in his thirties or forties in good health and CMV-seropositive. DNA of the CDR3: TGTGCCAGCAGTGAGCGAGTTACCTATGGCTACACCTTC. This encodes CASSERVTYGYTF.